The sequence of this T cell receptor (beta chain) was determined in a study of cytomegalovirus exposure and HLA in healthy donors. This PCR relied on a set of 60 Vbeta primers and 13 Jbeta primers. Clones were sequenced by immunoSEQ multiplex PCR, and TCRdb holds only the in-frame ones, with some missing. This sample's table has around 150,000 clones. Trimming removed 6 bases at V and 0 bases at J, with 11 bases between. The germline V gene has CDR1 SGHVS and CDR2 FQNEAQ. This CDR3 is built from 14 residues. The source is an older woman in good health and CMV-seronegative. Source material: PBMCs. The V gene is TRBV7-8, the J gene TRBJ1-1; D ambiguous. The CDR3 coding sequence is TGTGCCAGCAGTCCCGTAGATCTGAACACTGAAGCTTTCTTT. Protein: CASSPVDLNTEAFF.